The source of this T cell receptor beta chain is a study of shared clonotypes between healthy human individuals (dated by TCRdb to 2019 to 2021). Study-level background: A few men and two women, aged 18 to 49 years, made up the cohort. Each donor's leukapheresis produced roughly between roughly 0.94 and 9.5 billion PBMCs. To increase sequencing depth and limit assay-specific biases, TCR repertoire library preparation and sequencing were carried out by different laboratories using diverse techniques. Blood TCR repertoires of roughly five healthy adults were deeply sequenced to estimate repertoire size and the extent of clonotype sharing between individuals. For each donor, CD4 naive and CD4 memory were each run on three plates, CD8 naive on two plates, and CD8 memory on one plate. The paper as a whole reports these results and caveats: Based on pairwise subsampling, the degree of clonotype sharing among donors was expected to be affected by sequencing depth. Estimated clonotype richness was generally larger for naive than for memory subsets. Higher generation probabilities were observed for clonotypes shared by all four sorted-subset donors than for non-shared clonotypes. Because the study included only a small number of donors, the genetic and exposure-history diversity represented was limited. Rarefaction of sorted-subset datasets indicated incomplete sequencing despite the large sequencing depth. Only blood was sampled, and tissue TCR repertoires likely differ from those in blood. Sharing across several donors was observed for 4.5% to 6.5% of naive CD4, about 4% of naive CD8, roughly 2.3% of memory CD4, and over 0.3% of memory CD8 clonotypes.

TCR CDR3 regions were amplified from genomic DNA by multiplex PCR using the deep immunoSEQ assay. Genomic DNA extracted from each cell subset was distributed evenly over all wells of several immunoSEQ 96-well plates, and each plate served as one replicate. For sorted subsets, roughly 200 ng of genomic DNA, equivalent to 25,000 to 35,000 T cell genomes, went into each replicate PCR. Purified libraries were quantified with a Qubit 3.0 fluorometer, sized on a Bioanalyzer 2100, and re-quantified with the KAPA Library Quantification kit. Every immunoSEQ 96-well plate was sequenced on a separate single-read 150-cycle Illumina NextSeq 550 flow cell. The paper's processing steps were these. Because the immunoSEQ output held only junctional sequences and lacked quality scores, the filtering could not match the filtering applied to full-length reads. Sequences were annotated with PyIR, a Python wrapper for IgBLAST v1.9, using IMGT germline references to assign V/J genes and CDR3. Reads were removed for weak V/J assignments (E-value above 1e-6), missing CDR3, stop codons, out-of-frame junctions, or ambiguous translated residues. V3J clonotypes were defined by identical inferred V gene, J gene, and CDR3 amino acid sequence. Percentage overlap between repertoires was calculated by dividing the number of shared unique clonotypes by the size of the smaller repertoire. Three approaches were used to assess repertoire richness: RTK rarefaction, the Chao1 estimator, and Recon v2.1 estimates of unobserved clonotypes. Generation probabilities were computed with OLGA for all TCRbeta clonotypes obtained by the gDNA method from several donors. TCRdb limited this immuneACCESS table to in-frame rearrangements with V and J called. A share of clones is missing; checked studies link under half to unresolved V genes, and the rest is unexplained. V and J calls and clone size are those listed in that table; D and trimming were worked out from the DNA. The table for this sample lists over 700,000 clones; roughly 72% of them were counted only once. The ten largest clones add up to about 1.8% of the sample.

Worth noting for this clone: Its antigen is not yet known. Base-call qualities are not available, and no considerably larger clone is one nucleotide away.

In the germline V gene, CDR1 corresponds to SGHRS and CDR2 to YFSETQ. The germline V and J ends show losses of 5 bases and 1 base respectively, and no gene match explains 8 bases of the junction. The CDR3, from cysteine to phenylalanine, totals 16 residues. The CDR3 DNA has 48 bases and is translated from base 1. Donors were healthy HIV-negative adults with no recently reported acute infections or vaccinations. Every donor was a Caucasian adult residing in Nashville, Tennessee, USA. CD4+ T cells were enriched by magnetic negative selection, after which naive cells were positively selected on CD45RA and the negative fraction was taken as the memory subset. Blood was obtained by leukapheresis, after which PBMCs were separated by Ficoll-Histopaque density gradient centrifugation and cryopreserved in liquid nitrogen vapor phase. Analytical flow cytometry was used to check the purity and quantity of each magnetically sorted T cell population. Each sorted fraction had its genomic DNA isolated and then quantified by UV absorbance on a Nanodrop 2000c.

This TCR was recovered from a woman aged 25 to 45 in good health. The chain is made from TRBV5-1 and TRBJ2-2; TRBD1 matches 7 bases in the middle. The sample was memory CD4+ T cells sorted from blood. In light of the paper, this sample's cell subset or site label describes: CD45RA-negative fraction. The nucleotides are TGCGCCAGCAGTTCCCCCGGACAGGTGAACACCGGGGAGCTGTTTTTT. This sequence encodes CASSSPGQVNTGELFF.